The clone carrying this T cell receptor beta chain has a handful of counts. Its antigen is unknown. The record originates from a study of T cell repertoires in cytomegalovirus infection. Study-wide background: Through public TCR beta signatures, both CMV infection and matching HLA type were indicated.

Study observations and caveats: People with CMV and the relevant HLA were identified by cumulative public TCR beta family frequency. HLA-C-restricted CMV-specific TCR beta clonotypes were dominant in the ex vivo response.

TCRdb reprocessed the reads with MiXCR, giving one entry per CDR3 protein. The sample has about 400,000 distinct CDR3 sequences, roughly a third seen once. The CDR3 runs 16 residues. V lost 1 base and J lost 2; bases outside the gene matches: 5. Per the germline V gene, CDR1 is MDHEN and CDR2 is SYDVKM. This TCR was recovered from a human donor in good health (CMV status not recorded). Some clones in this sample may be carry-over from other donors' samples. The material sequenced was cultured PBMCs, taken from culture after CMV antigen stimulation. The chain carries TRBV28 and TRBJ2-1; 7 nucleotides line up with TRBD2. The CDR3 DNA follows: TGTGCCAGCAGTTTATCCCGGGGGAGGGCCTACAATGAGCAGTTCTTC. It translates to CASSLSRGRAYNEQFF.